The rows below give T cell receptor beta chains drawn from one sample of a study of blood T cell repertoires in COVID-19. Sequenced by immunoSEQ multiplex PCR; TCRdb stores in-frame clones only, minus some. The data show about 67,000 clones, with about 83% seen just once and roughly 18% held by the top ten. The specimen sequenced was peripheral blood. These receptors all come from a woman older than 75 with acute or convalescent COVID-19. The conserved cysteine and the conserved F or W are not part of the CDR3 here. Where a row states a size, it is once, few, many or the class of an expanded clone; other rows omit it.

v_call	j_call	clone_size	cdr3_aa
TRBV9	TRBJ1-6	NA	ASSVSGDSPLH
TRBV19	TRBJ2-5	NA	ASSNPRGLAGGLRETQY
TRBV2	TRBJ1-6	NA	ASNPGQGAVNSPLH
TRBV29-1	TRBJ2-7	NA	SGYTGTGPYEQY
TRBV2	TRBJ1-2	NA	ASSLTKQGGYGYT
TRBV30	TRBJ1-5	NA	AWSSQGRNQPQH
TRBV19	TRBJ1-5	NA	ASSMRQGQPGPQH
TRBV3-1/TRBV3-2	TRBJ2-7	NA	ASSRLGAYEQY
TRBV7-2	TRBJ1-1	few	ASSLDRGRTEAF
TRBV30	TRBJ1-1	NA	AWRPPGQLNTEAF
TRBV6-5	TRBJ2-7	NA	ASSNRGTYEQY
TRBV7-9	TRBJ2-7	NA	ASSSKQASYEQY
TRBV6-2/TRBV6-3	TRBJ2-3	NA	ASSYSSRGTDTQY
TRBV19	TRBJ2-1	NA	ASKTGVSNEQF
TRBV7-6	TRBJ1-6	NA	ASSLEDRNNSPLH
TRBV6-6	TRBJ1-6	once	ASSYYGSSYNSPLH
TRBV2	TRBJ1-6	NA	ASSEAPGINSPLH
TRBV30	TRBJ1-1	NA	AWHPGGTEAF
TRBV10-3	TRBJ2-1	NA	AISVGTSGAEQF
TRBV2	TRBJ2-7	NA	ASSVRGIYEQY
TRBV6-5	TRBJ2-7	NA	ASSYAGTSGSYEQY
TRBV5-1	TRBJ1-2	few	ASSLARFEGYT
TRBV15	TRBJ1-4	once	ATSKEGKLF
TRBV7-8	TRBJ2-1	NA	ASSLGGSGGPYNEQF
TRBV28	TRBJ1-4	NA	ASRPGTGFEKLF
TRBV28	TRBJ1-4	NA	ASSDRVLF
TRBV6-2/TRBV6-3	TRBJ2-1	NA	ASSPVDNEQF
TRBV7-2	TRBJ1-6	NA	ASSWREEGSPLH
TRBV2	TRBJ1-1	NA	ASSWEGNTEAF
TRBV11-2	TRBJ2-3	NA	ASNKLAGSDTQY
TRBV9	TRBJ2-1	NA	ASSVLAGGLVGNEQF
TRBV24-1	TRBJ2-2	NA	ATSTTWTSQGRGGGGELF
TRBV5-1	TRBJ1-2	NA	ASSGGGQEGYGYT
TRBV5-1	TRBJ1-1	NA	ASCFGTGGVNTEAF
TRBV10-3	TRBJ1-1	NA	AISGREKNTEAF
TRBV7-2	TRBJ1-2	NA	ASSTAHRVNYGYT
TRBV19	TRBJ2-7	NA	ASSMVTGEQY
TRBV6-6	TRBJ1-1	NA	ASNPASRSGTEAF
TRBV28	TRBJ1-2	NA	ATTRGRSDYGYT
TRBV28	TRBJ1-6	few	ASSLSTGMGSPLH
TRBV19	TRBJ1-2	NA	ASSPRVQGGYT
TRBV3-1/TRBV3-2	TRBJ1-6	NA	ASSHQQGRFH
TRBV30	TRBJ2-7	NA	AWKGEGEQY
TRBV6-5	TRBJ2-7	NA	ASSYSRSQGYEQY
TRBV24-1	TRBJ1-1	NA	ATTDRGNTEAF
TRBV6-5	TRBJ2-1	NA	ASSSGLAGIKQF
TRBV28	TRBJ1-2	NA	ASITSLARGHGYT
TRBV27	TRBJ1-1	NA	ASSLRLGRITEAF
TRBV28	TRBJ1-1	NA	ASSLEVEAF
TRBV7-2	TRBJ1-3	NA	ASSSRGTVSSGNTIY
TRBV5-1	TRBJ2-5	NA	ASSLGGTLQETQY
TRBV30	TRBJ2-6	NA	AWDSSGANVLT
TRBV7-2	TRBJ1-5	NA	ASSLFGQGNQPQH
TRBV7-9	TRBJ1-6	NA	ASSLALEGAGVRSPLH